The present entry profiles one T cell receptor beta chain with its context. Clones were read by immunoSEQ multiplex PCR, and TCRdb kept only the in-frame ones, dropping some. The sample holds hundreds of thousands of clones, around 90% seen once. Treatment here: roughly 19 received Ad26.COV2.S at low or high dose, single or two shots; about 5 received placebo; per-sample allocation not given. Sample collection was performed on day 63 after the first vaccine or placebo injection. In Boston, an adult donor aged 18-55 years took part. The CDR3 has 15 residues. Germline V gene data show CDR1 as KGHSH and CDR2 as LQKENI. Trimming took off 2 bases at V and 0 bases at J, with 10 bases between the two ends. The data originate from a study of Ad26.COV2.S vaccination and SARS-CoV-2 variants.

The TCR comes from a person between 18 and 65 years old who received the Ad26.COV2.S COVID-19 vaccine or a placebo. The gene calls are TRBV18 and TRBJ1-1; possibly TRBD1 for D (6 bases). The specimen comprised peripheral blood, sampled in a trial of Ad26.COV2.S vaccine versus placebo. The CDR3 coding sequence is TGTGCCAGCTCACCATTCGGACAGATGAACACTGAAGCTTTCTTT. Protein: CASSPFGQMNTEAFF.